This entry lists 29 T cell receptor beta chains sequenced from one sample in a study of T cell changes during pregnancy in multiple sclerosis. The protocol was immunoSEQ multiplex PCR, while the TCRdb copy is restricted to in-frame clones and leaves out a portion. The sample consists of 95,000 to 110,000 clones, 85% to 95% of them appearing once. The starting material was peripheral blood, obtained after pregnancy. The receptor set was obtained from a female donor with multiple sclerosis, enrolled in a pregnancy study.

Only one count was recorded for this clone. The chain carries TRBV5-4 and TRBJ2-7, with 10 bases fitting TRBD2. The germline V gene has CDR1 SGHNT and CDR2 YYREEE (reference sequence). The V segment lost 4 bases and the J segment 1 base; nucleotides outside the gene matches: 8. CDR3 length: 16 amino acids. CDR3 protein: CASSGLAGGSSYEQYF. The CDR3 region has the DNA TGTGCCAGCAGCGGTTTAGCGGGGGGCTCATCCTACGAGCAGTACTTC. Full variable domain (remainder filled in from reference TRBV5-4 and TRBJ2-7): ETGVTQSPTHLIKTRGQQVTLRCSSQSGHNTVSWYQQALGQGPQFIFQYYREEENGRGNFPPRFSGLQFPNYSSELNVNALELDDSALYLCASSGLAGGSSYEQYFGPGTRLTVT.

The chain has TRBV7-2 and TRBJ1-5, with 10 bases identical to TRBD1. In germline, CDR1 is SGHTA, CDR2 FQGNSA. This CDR3 comprises 15 residues. Trimming at V came to 4 bases and at J to 6 bases, leaving 6 bases not matched to a gene. CDR3 in amino acids: CASSSGTGERQPQHF. The CDR3 nucleotides read TGTGCCAGCAGCTCTGGGACAGGGGAGCGTCAGCCCCAGCATTTT.

The J gene is TRBJ2-1, the V gene TRBV5-1; 10 bases match TRBD2. The CDR3 consists of 14 residues. The germline V gene has CDR1 SGHRS and CDR2 YFSETQ. The V segment lost 0 bases and the J segment 13 bases; nucleotides outside the gene matches: 7. The CDR3 spells CASSLGLAGVSQFF. The CDR3 DNA sequence: TGCGCCAGCAGCTTGGGGCTAGCGGGAGTGAGCCAGTTCTTC.

The chain uses TRBV6-5 and TRBJ2-3, with D perhaps TRBD2 (7 bases). Germline values: CDR1 MNHEY, CDR2 SVGAGI. The V end lost 4 bases, the J end lost 3 bases, and 11 bases lay between the germline ends. CDR3 length: 14 residues. CDR3 loop: CASSSRGGTDTQYF. CDR3 coding DNA: TGTGCCAGCAGTTCTAGGGGGGGTACAGATACGCAGTATTTT.

The rearrangement links TRBV7-2 to TRBJ1-4; 9 bases fit TRBD1. This CDR3 spans 13 amino acids. In germline, CDR1 is SGHTA, CDR2 FQGNSA. V lost 5 bases to trimming and J lost 12 bases; unmatched junction nucleotides: 7. The CDR3 DNA reads TGTGCCAGCAGCAGAGGGACAGGGATGGAACTGTTTTTT. Protein sequence: CASSRGTGMELFF.

The CDR3 here is CASSFIETVAGTQYF. In nucleotides, the CDR3 is TGTGCCAGCAGCTTTATAGAGACAGTAGCGGGGACCCAGTACTTC. The V call is TRBV28, the J call TRBJ2-5; 7 bases line up with TRBD2. The CDR3 consists of 15 residues. Trimming took 6 bases from V and 7 from J; bases not matched to a gene: 14. In germline, CDR1 is MDHEN, CDR2 SYDVKM. The complete variable domain, with remaining parts taken from reference TRBV28 and TRBJ2-5, reads DVKVTQSSRYLVKRTGEKVFLECVQDMDHENMFWYRQDPGLGLRLIYFSYDVKMKEKGDIPEGYSVSREKKERFSLILESASTNQTSMYLCASSFIETVAGTQYFGPGTRLLVL.

The V and J genes are TRBV11-1 and TRBJ2-6; D remains ambiguous. Germline CDR1 and CDR2: SGHAT and FQDESV (reference sequence). The CDR3 has 14 residues. Trimming shortened V by 3 bases and J by 6 bases, and 9 bases separated the two germline ends. In DNA form, the CDR3 reads TGTGCCAGCAGCTTGACTGGATTGGCCAACGTCCTGACTTTC. Its protein product is CASSLTGLANVLTF.

This chain links TRBV5-4 with TRBJ1-1, with 10 bases aligning to TRBD1. With 3 bases clipped from V and 3 bases from J, the junction kept 5 bases outside the gene matches. The CDR3 has 15 amino acids. CDR1 is SGHNT and CDR2 is YYREEE in the germline V gene (reference sequence). This CDR3 reads CASSSGDRGYTEAFF. In DNA form, the CDR3 reads TGTGCCAGCAGCTCTGGGGACAGGGGTTACACTGAAGCTTTCTTT.

The gene calls are TRBV28 and TRBJ2-7, with 7 bases identical to TRBD1. There are 14 residues in the CDR3. CDR1 is MDHEN, CDR2 SYDVKM, per germline. The V gene end was trimmed by 4 bases and the J gene end by 6 bases; junction bases not matched to a gene: 9. The CDR3, as DNA: TGTGCCAGCAGTTCCCGGACAGGAAGAAGCGAGCAGTACTTC. This encodes CASSSRTGRSEQYF.

The chain links TRBV19 to TRBJ2-2; tentative D call: TRBD1 (6 bases). The CDR3 is 17 residues long. V was shortened by 3 bases and J by 0 bases, with 14 bases between the two germline ends. The germline V gene has CDR1 LNHDA and CDR2 SQIVND (reference sequence). The CDR3 sequence: CASSMITGISNTGELFF. CDR3 coding DNA: TGTGCCAGTAGTATGATTACAGGGATCTCGAACACCGGGGAGCTGTTTTTT. Supplemented by reference TRBV19 and TRBJ2-2, the full variable domain reads DGGITQSPKYLFRKEGQNVTLSCEQNLNHDAMYWYRQDPGQGLRLIYYSQIVNDFQKGDIAEGYSVSREKKESFPLTVTSAQKNPTAFYLCASSMITGISNTGELFFGEGSRLTVL.

The chain uses TRBV13 and TRBJ1-2; possibly TRBD1 for D (6 bases). From germline, CDR1 is PRHDT and CDR2 FYEKMQ (reference sequence). The CDR3 is 17 residues long. Trimming left V 3 bases short and J 7 bases short, with 24 bases between. The DNA for the CDR3 is TGTGCCAGCAGCTTCGCGGGGGGCGAAGATGAGGAACTTGGCTACACCTTC. Translated, it gives CASSFAGGEDEELGYTF.

The chain couples TRBV5-4 to TRBJ2-1, with a tentative D call TRBD1 (5 bases). CDR3 length equals 15 residues. Between the trimmed V and J ends, which lost 0 bases and 6 bases, there was a span of 13 bases. The V gene's germline CDR1 is SGHNT and CDR2 YYREEE (reference sequence). The CDR3 here is CASSLGQLFFNEQFF. CDR3 in DNA: TGTGCCAGCAGCTTGGGACAGCTATTCTTCAATGAGCAGTTCTTC.

The chain combines TRBV19 with TRBJ1-1; 7 bases fit TRBD1. From germline, CDR1 is LNHDA and CDR2 SQIVND (reference sequence). Trimming took 3 bases from V and 1 from J; bases not matched to a gene: 2. CDR3 size: 14 residues. CDR3 sequence (DNA): TGTGCCAGTAGTATGCAGGGGGAGAACACTGAAGCTTTCTTT. It yields the protein CASSMQGENTEAFF.

The V call is TRBV7-3, the J call TRBJ2-2; D gene ambiguous. Between the trimmed V and J ends, which lost 1 base and 1 base, there was a span of 10 bases. The CDR3 is 16 amino acids. Germline V lookup: CDR1 SGHTA, CDR2 FQGTGA. The CDR3 is CASSLNQALNTGELFF. As DNA, the CDR3 is TGTGCCAGCAGCTTAAATCAGGCGTTGAACACCGGGGAGCTGTTTTTT.

The chain recombines TRBV7-9 with TRBJ2-7; D might be TRBD1 (6 bases). CDR1 and CDR2 from the germline V gene are SEHNR and FQNEAQ (reference sequence). The V end lost 5 bases, the J end lost 1 base, and 12 bases lay between the germline ends. This CDR3 has 14 residues. The CDR3 protein is CASSEQGKSYEQYF. CDR3 nucleotides: TGTGCCAGCAGCGAACAGGGAAAATCCTACGAGCAGTACTTC.

This clone was seen once. This sequence joins TRBV2 and TRBJ1-1; TRBD1 matches 7 bases. This CDR3 is built from 15 residues. Trimming at V came to 5 bases and at J to 0 bases, leaving 6 bases not matched to a gene. The germline V gene encodes CDR1 SNHLY and CDR2 FYNNEI. The CDR3 DNA reads as TGTGCCAGCAGTAGGGACAGCGCCATGAACACTGAAGCTTTCTTT. Its protein product is CASSRDSAMNTEAFF.

The chain carries TRBV5-4 and TRBJ2-5; 9 bases are shared with TRBD2. V shed 0 bases and J 9 bases; nucleotides not matched to a gene: 9. CDR1 and CDR2 (germline): SGHNT, YYREEE (reference sequence). There are 15 residues in the CDR3. CDR3 nucleotide sequence: TGTGCCAGCAGCTTGGTTGGCGGGGGGGCCGTGGCCCAGTACTTC. Protein product: CASSLVGGGAVAQYF.

The chain joins TRBV4-3 to TRBJ2-5; possibly TRBD2 for D (5 bases). V dropped 3 bases and J dropped 9 bases, with 14 bases sitting between them. Per the germline V gene, CDR1 is LGHNA and CDR2 is YSLEER. There are 13 residues in the CDR3. The CDR3 nucleotides read TGCGCCAGCAGCCAGGTCCGGACCGGGGCCCAGTACTTC. Amino acid sequence: CASSQVRTGAQYF.

The CDR3 bases are TGTGCCAGCAGTGACCCGGGACTAGCGGGAGTAAAGGATACGCAGTATTTT. Its translation: CASSDPGLAGVKDTQYF. The genes are TRBV25-1 and TRBJ2-3; the match to TRBD2 covers 14 bases. Germline V gene data show CDR1 as MGHDK and CDR2 as SYGVNS. The V segment lost 3 bases and the J segment 6 bases; nucleotides outside the gene matches: 8. The CDR3 length is 17 residues.

This chain connects TRBV27 to TRBJ2-3, with 8 bases identical to TRBD1. Germline V gene data show CDR1 as MNHEY and CDR2 as SMNVEV (reference sequence). The CDR3 totals 15 residues. Unmatched junction bases numbered 10, after V lost 7 bases and J lost 4 bases. The CDR3 reads CASTMVGQGPDTQYF. The CDR3 bases are TGTGCCAGCACCATGGTAGGACAGGGACCAGATACGCAGTATTTT.

This clone was picked up one time. The rearrangement links TRBV30 to TRBJ1-1, with 8 bases identical to TRBD1. V shed 5 bases, J shed 3 bases, and the junction held 5 bases outside the gene matches. This CDR3 region has 13 residues. Looked up from germline, CDR1 is GTSNPN and CDR2 is SVGIG (reference sequence). CDR3: CAWAVQGDTEAFF. Written as DNA, the CDR3 is TGTGCCTGGGCGGTACAGGGGGACACTGAAGCTTTCTTT.

V usage is TRBV6-5 and J usage is TRBJ1-2, with D perhaps TRBD1 (6 bases). The CDR3 is made up of 14 amino acids. Germline CDR1 and CDR2: MNHEY and SVGAGI. V was clipped by 0 bases and J by 7 bases, with 12 bases between them. As DNA, the CDR3 is TGTGCCAGCAGTTACTCGACAGGCTTTGGTGGCTACACCTTC. Translating gives CASSYSTGFGGYTF.

This clone was counted a single time. The rearrangement links TRBV5-6 to TRBJ2-7; a possible D gene is TRBD2 (5 bases). V lost 4 bases and J 2 bases, leaving 25 bases between the germline ends. The length of the CDR3 is 18 residues. Germline loops: CDR1 SGHDT, CDR2 YYEEEE. The CDR3: CASSATRWKSPKTYEQYF. CDR3 bases: TGTGCCAGCAGCGCAACTAGGTGGAAGAGTCCTAAAACCTACGAGCAGTACTTC. The whole variable domain, remainder taken from reference TRBV5-6 and TRBJ2-7, is DAGVTQSPTHLIKTRGQQVTLRCSPKSGHDTVSWYQQALGQGPQFIFQYYEEEERQRGNFPDRFSGHQFPNYSSELNVNALLLGDSALYLCASSATRWKSPKTYEQYFGPGTRLTVT.

This rearrangement joins TRBV7-8 to TRBJ2-5; unclear D gene. CDR1 is SGHVS, CDR2 FQNEAQ, per germline. This CDR3 contains 12 residues. Trimming cost V 5 bases and J 4 bases, with 8 bases left between them. The CDR3 protein is CASSALRETQYF. The CDR3 DNA is TGTGCCAGCAGCGCCTTGCGAGAGACCCAGTACTTC.

V is TRBV11-2 and J is TRBJ2-7; TRBD1 matches 8 bases. Unmatched junction bases numbered 9, after V lost 5 bases and J lost 3 bases. Germline CDR1 SGHAT, CDR2 FQNNGV. CDR3 length: 15 residues. In DNA form, the CDR3 reads TGTGCCAGCAGCCCGAAACGGACAGGGAACTACGAGCAGTACTTC. It codes for CASSPKRTGNYEQYF.

The CDR3 DNA sequence: TGTGCCAGCAGGGAGCAGACTAGCGGGGGCACAGATACGCAGTATTTT. Its translation is CASREQTSGGTDTQYF. The genes are TRBV2 and TRBJ2-3; 11 bases match TRBD2. The CDR3 extends over 16 amino acids. CDR1 is SNHLY, CDR2 FYNNEI, per germline. V lost 6 bases, J lost 1 base, and 6 bases stayed unmatched.

The rearrangement links TRBV5-1 to TRBJ1-3; TRBD1 is a possible D gene (6 bases). V gave up 2 bases and J gave up 4 bases, with 19 bases separating them. The CDR3 is 17 amino acids. The germline V gene encodes CDR1 SGHRS and CDR2 YFSETQ. The CDR3 nucleotides are TGCGCCAGCAGCTTAACACCCAGGGGAACACTCGGAAACACCATATATTTT. It specifies CASSLTPRGTLGNTIYF.

J is TRBJ2-3 and V is TRBV6-6; D possibly corresponds to TRBD2 (6 bases). The CDR3 is made up of 15 amino acids. Germline V gives CDR1 MNHNY, CDR2 SVGAGI (reference sequence). V dropped 6 bases and J dropped 0 bases, with 13 bases sitting between them. CDR3 in DNA: TGTGCCAGCAGAACAGCTGGGACTAGCACAGATACGCAGTATTTT. This sequence encodes CASRTAGTSTDTQYF.

J is TRBJ2-5 and V is TRBV4-2; 10 nucleotides agree with TRBD2. This CDR3 comprises 17 residues. Germline V CDR1 and CDR2: LGHNA, YNFKEQ. V dropped 4 bases and J dropped 2; count of bases not matched to a gene: 10. The DNA of the CDR3 is TGTGCCAGCAGCCGGATAAGAGCGGGAGGGCTTCAAGAGACCCAGTACTTC. This sequence encodes CASSRIRAGGLQETQYF.